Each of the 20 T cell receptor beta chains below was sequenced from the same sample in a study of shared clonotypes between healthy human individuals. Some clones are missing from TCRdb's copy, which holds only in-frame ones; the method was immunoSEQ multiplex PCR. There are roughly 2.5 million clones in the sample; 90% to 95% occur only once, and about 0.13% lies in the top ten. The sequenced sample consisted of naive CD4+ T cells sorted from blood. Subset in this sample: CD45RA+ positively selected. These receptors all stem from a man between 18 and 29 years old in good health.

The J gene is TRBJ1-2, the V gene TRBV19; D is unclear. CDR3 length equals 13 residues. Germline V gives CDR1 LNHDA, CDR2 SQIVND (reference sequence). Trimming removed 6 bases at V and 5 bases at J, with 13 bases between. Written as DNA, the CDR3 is TGTGCCAGTAGCCCCGACTCGGTGTATGGCTACACCTTC. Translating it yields CASSPDSVYGYTF.

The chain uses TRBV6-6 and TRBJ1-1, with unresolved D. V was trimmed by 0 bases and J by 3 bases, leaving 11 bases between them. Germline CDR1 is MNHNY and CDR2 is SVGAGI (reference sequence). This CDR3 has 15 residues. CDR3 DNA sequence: TGTGCCAGCAGTTACTCGAGGAGAACCCACACTGAAGCTTTCTTT. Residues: CASSYSRRTHTEAFF.

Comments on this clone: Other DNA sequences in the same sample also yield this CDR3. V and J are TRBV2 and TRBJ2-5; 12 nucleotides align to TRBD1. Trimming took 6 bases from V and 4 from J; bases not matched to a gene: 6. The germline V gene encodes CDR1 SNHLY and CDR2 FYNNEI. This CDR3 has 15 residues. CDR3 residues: CASRDRDRGRETQYF. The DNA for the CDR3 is TGTGCCAGCAGGGACCGGGACAGGGGGCGAGAGACCCAGTACTTC.

CDR3 residues: CASSFAGTQETQYF. The CDR3 DNA reads as TGTGCCAGCAGTTTCGCAGGGACCCAAGAGACCCAGTACTTC. This sequence joins TRBV28 and TRBJ2-5; D is tentatively TRBD1 or TRBD2 (5 bases each). The germline V gene has CDR1 MDHEN and CDR2 SYDVKM. The V and J ends lost 3 bases and 1 base respectively, with 9 bases between them. This CDR3 has 14 residues.

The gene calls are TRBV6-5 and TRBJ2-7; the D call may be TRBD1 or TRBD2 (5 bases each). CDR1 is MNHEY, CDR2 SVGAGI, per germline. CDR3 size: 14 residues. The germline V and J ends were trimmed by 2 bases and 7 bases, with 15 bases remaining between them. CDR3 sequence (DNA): TGTGCCAGCAGTTACGGGACGGCGGATTTGGAGCAGTACTTC. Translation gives CASSYGTADLEQYF.

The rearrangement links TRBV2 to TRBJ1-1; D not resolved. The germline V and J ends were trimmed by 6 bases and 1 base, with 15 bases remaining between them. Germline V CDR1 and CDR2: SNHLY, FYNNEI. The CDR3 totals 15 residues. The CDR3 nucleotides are TGTGCCAGCAGCCCTAACGGACGGTCGAACACTGAAGCTTTCTTT. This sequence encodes CASSPNGRSNTEAFF.

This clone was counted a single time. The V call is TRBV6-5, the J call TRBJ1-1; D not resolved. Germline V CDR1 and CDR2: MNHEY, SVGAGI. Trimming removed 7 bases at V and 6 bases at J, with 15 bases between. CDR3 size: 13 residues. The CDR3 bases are TGTGCCAGCATCACTCTGGGAGGATCTGAAGCTTTCTTT. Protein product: CASITLGGSEAFF.

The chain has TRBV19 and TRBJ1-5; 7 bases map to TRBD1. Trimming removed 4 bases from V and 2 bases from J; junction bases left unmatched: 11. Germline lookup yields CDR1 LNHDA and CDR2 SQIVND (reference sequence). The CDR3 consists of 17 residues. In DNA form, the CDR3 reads TGTGCCAGTAGTACCCCGCCCCTAGGACAGGGCAATCAGCCCCAGCATTTT. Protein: CASSTPPLGQGNQPQHF.

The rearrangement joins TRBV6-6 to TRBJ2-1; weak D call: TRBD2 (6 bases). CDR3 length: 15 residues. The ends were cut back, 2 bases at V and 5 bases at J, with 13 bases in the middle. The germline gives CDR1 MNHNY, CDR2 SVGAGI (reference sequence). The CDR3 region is CASSYPGLENNEQFF. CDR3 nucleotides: TGTGCCAGCAGTTACCCGGGACTGGAAAACAATGAGCAGTTCTTC.

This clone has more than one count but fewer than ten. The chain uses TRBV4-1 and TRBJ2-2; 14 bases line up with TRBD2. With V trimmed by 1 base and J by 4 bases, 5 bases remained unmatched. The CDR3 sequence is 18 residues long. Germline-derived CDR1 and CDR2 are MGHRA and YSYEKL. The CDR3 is CASSQGGLAGVGTGELFF. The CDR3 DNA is TGCGCCAGCAGCCAAGGGGGACTAGCGGGAGTGGGCACCGGGGAGCTGTTTTTT.

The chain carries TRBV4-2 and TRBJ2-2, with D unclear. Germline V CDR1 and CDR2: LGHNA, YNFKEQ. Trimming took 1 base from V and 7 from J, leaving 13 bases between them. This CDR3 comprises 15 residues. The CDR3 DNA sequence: TGTGCCAGCAGCCAAGCTGGGCATGGCATCGGGGAGCTGTTTTTT. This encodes CASSQAGHGIGELFF.

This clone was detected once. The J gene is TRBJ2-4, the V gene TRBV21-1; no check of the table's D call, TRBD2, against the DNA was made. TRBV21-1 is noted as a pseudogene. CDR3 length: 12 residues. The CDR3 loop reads CAFCSHGDIQYF. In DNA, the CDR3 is TGTGCCTTCTGCTCTCACGGGGACATTCAGTACTTC.

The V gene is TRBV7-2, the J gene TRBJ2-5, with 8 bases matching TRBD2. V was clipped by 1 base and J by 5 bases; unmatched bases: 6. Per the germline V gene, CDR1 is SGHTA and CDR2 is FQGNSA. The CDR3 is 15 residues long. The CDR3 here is CASSLGAGEKETQYF. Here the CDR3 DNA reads TGTGCCAGCAGCTTAGGAGCGGGAGAAAAGGAGACCCAGTACTTC.

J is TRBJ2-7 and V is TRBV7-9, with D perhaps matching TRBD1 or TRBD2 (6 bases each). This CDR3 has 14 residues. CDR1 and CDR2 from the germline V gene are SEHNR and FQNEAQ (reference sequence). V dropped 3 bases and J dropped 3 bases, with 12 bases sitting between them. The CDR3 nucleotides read TGTGCCAGCAGCTTCGGGGGCCAGCTCTACGAGCAGTACTTC. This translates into CASSFGGQLYEQYF. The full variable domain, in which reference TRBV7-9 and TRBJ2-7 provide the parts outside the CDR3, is DTGVSQNPRHKITKRGQNVTFRCDPISEHNRLYWYRQTLGQGPEFLTYFQNEAQLEKSRLLSDRFSAERPKGSFSTLEIQRTEQGDSAMYLCASSFGGQLYEQYFGPGTRLTVT.

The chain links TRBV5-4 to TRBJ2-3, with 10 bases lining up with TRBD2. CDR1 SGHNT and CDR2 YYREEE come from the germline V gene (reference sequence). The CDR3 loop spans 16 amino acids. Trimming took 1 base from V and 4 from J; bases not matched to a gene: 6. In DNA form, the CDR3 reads TGTGCCAGCAGCTTGACCCCCCTAGCGGGAGCAGATACGCAGTATTTT. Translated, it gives CASSLTPLAGADTQYF.

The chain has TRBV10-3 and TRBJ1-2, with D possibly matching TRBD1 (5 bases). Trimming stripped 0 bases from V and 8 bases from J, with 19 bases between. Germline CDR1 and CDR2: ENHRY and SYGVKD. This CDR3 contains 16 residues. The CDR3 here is CAISESRQTFYVGYTF. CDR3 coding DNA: TGTGCCATCAGTGAGTCCAGACAGACCTTCTATGTAGGCTACACCTTC.

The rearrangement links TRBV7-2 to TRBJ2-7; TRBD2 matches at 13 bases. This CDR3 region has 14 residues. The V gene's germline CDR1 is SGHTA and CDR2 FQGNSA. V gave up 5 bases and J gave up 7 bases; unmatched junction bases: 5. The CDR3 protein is CASSPTSGRGEQYF. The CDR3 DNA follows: TGTGCCAGCAGCCCTACTAGCGGGAGGGGAGAGCAGTACTTC.

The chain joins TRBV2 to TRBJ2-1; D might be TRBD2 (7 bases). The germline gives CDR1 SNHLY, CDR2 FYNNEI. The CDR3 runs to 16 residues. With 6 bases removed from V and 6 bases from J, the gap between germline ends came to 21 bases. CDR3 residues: CASSLGGRLVTNEQFF. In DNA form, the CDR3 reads TGTGCCAGCAGCCTGGGGGGGCGACTTGTTACCAATGAGCAGTTCTTC.

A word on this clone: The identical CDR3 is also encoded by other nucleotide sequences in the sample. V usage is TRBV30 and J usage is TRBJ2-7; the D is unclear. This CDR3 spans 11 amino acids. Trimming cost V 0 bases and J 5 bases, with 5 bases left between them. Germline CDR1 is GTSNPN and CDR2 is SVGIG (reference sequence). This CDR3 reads CAWSVHHEQYF. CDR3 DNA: TGTGCCTGGAGTGTACACCACGAGCAGTACTTC.

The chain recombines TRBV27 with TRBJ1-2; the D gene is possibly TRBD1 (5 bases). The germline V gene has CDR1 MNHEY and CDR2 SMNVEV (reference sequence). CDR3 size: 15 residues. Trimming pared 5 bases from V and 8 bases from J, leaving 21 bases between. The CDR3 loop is CASSLSGGDWGGYTF. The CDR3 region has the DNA TGTGCCAGCAGTCTGTCAGGAGGGGACTGGGGGGGCTACACCTTC.